A single sample gave rise to the 10 T cell receptor beta chains below, sequenced in a study of technical replicates of blood from a handful of donors. Assay: immunoSEQ multiplex PCR; the TCRdb copy retains only in-frame clones and omits some. The sample lists about 81,000 clones; roughly 95% were seen once. What was sequenced was T cells isolated from PBMCs. The receptors derive from a human donor in good health.

The chain uses TRBV5-6 and TRBJ2-6; D unresolved. Germline V lookup: CDR1 SGHDT, CDR2 YYEEEE. CDR3 size: 14 residues. Trimming pared 6 bases from V and 0 bases from J, leaving 7 bases between. This chain's CDR3 is CASINSSGANVLTF. The CDR3 DNA is TGTGCCAGCATTAACAGCTCTGGGGCCAACGTCCTGACTTTC.

This chain uses TRBV28 with TRBJ1-5, with D hard to call. Deletions cut 6 bases from V and 4 bases from J, with 19 bases between. The CDR3 totals 16 residues. Germline assignment: CDR1 MDHEN and CDR2 SYDVKM. The CDR3 protein is CASRGHARRENQPQHF. The CDR3 DNA is TGTGCCAGCAGGGGCCATGCGCGTAGAGAAAATCAGCCCCAGCATTTT. The full variable domain, in which reference TRBV28 and TRBJ1-5 provide the parts outside the CDR3, is DVKVTQSSRYLVKRTGEKVFLECVQDMDHENMFWYRQDPGLGLRLIYFSYDVKMKEKGDIPEGYSVSREKKERFSLILESASTNQTSMYLCASRGHARRENQPQHFGDGTRLSIL.

This chain links TRBV5-1 with TRBJ1-1; perhaps TRBD1 as D (6 bases). V was trimmed by 3 bases and J by 4 bases, leaving 16 bases between them. CDR1 is SGHRS and CDR2 is YFSETQ in the germline V gene. The CDR3 totals 15 residues. The CDR3 region is CASSSETGMSTEAFF. CDR3 coding DNA: TGCGCCAGCAGCTCTGAGACAGGCATGAGCACTGAAGCTTTCTTT.

This chain connects TRBV4-1 to TRBJ1-5, with 9 bases aligning to TRBD1. This CDR3 has 17 amino acids. With V trimmed by 1 base and J by 4 bases, 8 bases remained unmatched. The germline CDR1 and CDR2 sequences are MGHRA and YSYEKL. Here the CDR3 reads CASSQVAGTGWNQPQHF. The CDR3, as DNA: TGCGCCAGCAGCCAAGTCGCTGGGACAGGGTGGAATCAGCCCCAGCATTTT.

V is TRBV30 and J is TRBJ1-2, with a weak D call TRBD1 (6 bases). Trimming took off 2 bases at V and 3 bases at J, with 7 bases between the two ends. CDR3 size: 12 residues. CDR1 and CDR2 from the germline V gene are GTSNPN and SVGIG (reference sequence). CDR3 amino acids: CAWSSGDYGYTF. The CDR3, as DNA: TGTGCCTGGAGTTCAGGGGACTATGGCTACACCTTC.

The chain is built from TRBV7-2 and TRBJ1-2; D is unresolved. The V gene's germline CDR1 is SGHTA and CDR2 FQGNSA. The germline V and J ends were trimmed by 2 bases and 3 bases, with 13 bases remaining between them. The CDR3 totals 15 residues. The CDR3 DNA sequence: TGTGCCAGCAGCTTAACCACAGTAGGTGACTATGGCTACACCTTC. Amino acids: CASSLTTVGDYGYTF. Combining the CDR3 with reference TRBV7-2 and TRBJ1-2 gives the whole variable domain GAGVSQSPSNKVTEKGKDVELRCDPISGHTALYWYRQSLGQGLEFLIYFQGNSAPDKSGLPSDRFSAERTGGSVSTLTIQRTQQEDSAVYLCASSLTTVGDYGYTFGSGTRLTVV.

The chain uses TRBV29-1 and TRBJ1-4; D perhaps matches TRBD1 (5 bases). Germline CDR1 is SQVTM and CDR2 is ANQGSEA. The length of the CDR3 is 14 residues. Trimming removed 6 bases from V and 8 bases from J, with 19 bases in between. CDR3 residues: CSVVIRGIAEKLFF. In DNA, the CDR3 is TGCAGCGTGGTTATTAGGGGTATAGCCGAAAAACTGTTTTTT.

The gene calls are TRBV5-1 and TRBJ2-2; 8 nucleotides align to TRBD1. The CDR3 loop spans 13 amino acids. V lost 9 bases and J lost 7; bases outside the gene matches: 8. The germline CDR1 and CDR2 sequences are SGHRS and YFSETQ. In nucleotides, the CDR3 is TGCGCCACCAACGGACAGGGTTACGGGGAGCTGTTTTTT. Residues: CATNGQGYGELFF.

V and J are TRBV6-1 and TRBJ1-5; no reliable D call. Germline V CDR1 and CDR2: MNHNS, SASEGT. Trimming cost V 2 bases and J 0 bases, with 8 bases left between them. The CDR3 is made up of 15 amino acids. CDR3 in amino acids: CASSERVYSNQPQHF. The CDR3 DNA follows: TGTGCCAGCAGTGAAAGAGTGTATAGCAATCAGCCCCAGCATTTT.

The V call is TRBV29-1, the J call TRBJ1-2, with D unresolved. The V gene's germline CDR1 is SQVTM and CDR2 ANQGSEA. CDR3 length equals 12 residues. Trimming took off 2 bases at V and 5 bases at J, with 9 bases between the two ends. The CDR3 sequence: CSVEQAGYGYTF. CDR3 bases: TGCAGCGTTGAACAGGCTGGGTATGGCTACACCTTC.